The 25 T cell receptor beta chains below were found in one sample sequenced in a study of tumor-infiltrating lymphocytes in oesophageal squamous cell carcinoma (TCRdb year 2016). Library preparation used PCR. Data came from an Illumina HiSeq 2000. TCRdb handled the public reads itself, with Q25 trimming in fastp and clone calling in MiXCR, and kept productive beta chains. Rows with one shared CDR3 protein collapse into an entry with the most common genes and DNA. The sample profile shows 8,500 to 9,000 distinct CDR3 sequences; less than 75% of them were found once. In total, the top ten clones hold about a third of the sample. Sequencing used esophageal tumor tissue. Receptor source: a female donor with esophageal squamous cell carcinoma.

This clonotype has only one observation. The chain is built from TRBV7-3 and TRBJ2-5; 11 bases are a match to TRBD2. From germline, CDR1 is SGHTA and CDR2 FQGTGA. The CDR3 sequence is 15 residues long. Germline trimming cut 5 bases from V and 11 bases from J; bases unmatched to any gene: 13. The CDR3 region has the DNA TGTGCCAGCAGCAAACTAGCGGGAGTTATGGATGAGCAGTACTTC. Its protein product is CASSKLAGVMDEQYF.

Only one count was recorded for this clonotype. The chain links TRBV10-3 to TRBJ2-3; TRBD2 aligns across 9 bases. The J segment lost 3 bases and the V segment lost 3 bases, leaving 4 bases of the junction unmatched. This CDR3 has 15 amino acids. Germline CDR1 ENHRY, CDR2 SYGVKD. The CDR3 DNA reads as TGTGCCATCAGTGATGGGACTAGCATGACAGATACGCAGTATTTT. This sequence encodes CAISDGTSMTDTQYF.

In this sample, this clonotype turned up once. The genes are TRBV27 and TRBJ2-6; D unresolved. CDR3 length: 18 amino acids. The V gene lost 3 bases and the J gene lost 2 bases, with 17 bases spanning the gap. Germline V gene lookup returns CDR1 MNHEY and CDR2 SMNVEV (reference sequence). The CDR3 DNA sequence: TGTGCCAGCAGTTTTCGGAGTTCCAACGTAGCTGGGGCCAACGTCCTGACTTTC. Its translation: CASSFRSSNVAGANVLTF.

V is TRBV28 and J is TRBJ2-1; D unclear. The DNA end is more similar to TRBJ2-7, so the J call may be wrong. This CDR3 contains 13 residues. Germline V gene data show CDR1 as MDHEN and CDR2 as SYDVKM. CDR3 region: CASGPTQTYEQYF. The CDR3 DNA reads TGTGCCAGCGGTCCGACTCAGACCTACGAGCAGTACTTC.

The chain employs TRBV7-6 and TRBJ2-5, with a tentative D call TRBD2 (5 bases). The CDR3 consists of 13 residues. Germline V lookup: CDR1 SGHVS, CDR2 FNYEAQ. The V gene lost 5 bases and the J gene lost 4 bases, with 11 bases spanning the gap. The CDR3 DNA reads TGTGCCAGCAGCCCCGGGATAGGAGAGACCCAGTACTTC. This codes for CASSPGIGETQYF.

The rearrangement joins TRBV7-2 to TRBJ2-3; D is ambiguous. The tail of the sequence fits TRBJ2-1 better, so the J call may be wrong. CDR1 and CDR2 from the germline V gene are SGHTA and FQGNSA. This CDR3 region has 13 residues. The CDR3: CASSLVDRETQFF. The CDR3 DNA reads as TGTGCCAGCAGCTTAGTGGACCGAGAGACCCAGTTCTTC.

CDR3 amino acids: CASSLAIAGRYNEQFF. The CDR3 bases are TGTGCCAGCAGTTTAGCTATAGCGGGGAGGTACAATGAGCAGTTCTTC. V gene TRBV12-3 or TRBV12-4 combines with J gene TRBJ2-4; 8 bases are a match to TRBD2. The assigned J gene may be wrong: the sequence end matches TRBJ2-1 better. The length of the CDR3 is 16 residues.

V and J are TRBV7-2 and TRBJ2-3; D remains unclear. Trimming left V 4 bases short and J 11 bases short, with 13 bases between. The CDR3 length is 12 residues. The germline gives CDR1 SGHTA, CDR2 FQGNSA. CDR3 nucleotide sequence: TGTGCCAGCAGCTCCGACGAAATCGGGCAGTATTTT. It translates to CASSSDEIGQYF.

J is TRBJ2-5 and V is TRBV7-8, with D tentatively TRBD1 (5 bases). The last part of the DNA fits TRBJ2-1 better; the J call may be wrong. CDR1 and CDR2 from the germline V gene are SGHVS and FQNEAQ. The CDR3 has 13 amino acids. The CDR3, as DNA: TGTGCCAGCGGGCCGGACCAAGGGGATGAGCAGTTCTTC. It is translated as CASGPDQGDEQFF.

The rearrangement links TRBV27 to TRBJ2-2; 8 nucleotides agree with TRBD1. The germline V gene encodes CDR1 MNHEY and CDR2 SMNVEV (reference sequence). J lost 1 base, V lost 0 bases, and 1 base had no gene match. The CDR3 is 16 amino acids. The chain's CDR3 is CASSLSGTGNTGELFF. In DNA, the CDR3 is TGTGCCAGCAGTTTATCTGGGACAGGGAACACCGGGGAGCTGTTTTTT.

This clonotype was seen a handful of times. The chain links TRBV7-6 to TRBJ2-7; D call uncertain. The germline CDR1 and CDR2 sequences are SGHVS and FNYEAQ. The CDR3 totals 11 residues. V lost 5 bases to trimming and J lost 6 bases, with 8 bases between them. The CDR3 bases are TGTGCCAGCAGCCCAGGAACCGAGCAGTACTTC. This codes for CASSPGTEQYF.

The J gene is TRBJ1-1, the V gene TRBV27; TRBD1 matches 9 bases. Germline-derived CDR1 and CDR2 are MNHEY and SMNVEV (reference sequence). The CDR3 loop spans 13 amino acids. V dropped 6 bases and J dropped 5; count of bases not matched to a gene: 4. The CDR3, as DNA: TGTGCCAGCAGAATGACAGGGGGGACTGAAGCTTTCTTT. Translating it yields CASRMTGGTEAFF.

This rearrangement joins TRBV12-3 or TRBV12-4 to TRBJ2-3, with D hard to call. The CDR3 is 14 amino acids. V was cut by 6 bases and J by 2 bases, with 12 bases left in between. The CDR3 nucleotides read TGTGCCAGCAGCCTATCAGCTTACACAGATACGCAGTATTTT. Its translation: CASSLSAYTDTQYF.

This chain connects TRBV7-3 to TRBJ2-1; the D is unclear. The germline V gene encodes CDR1 SGHTA and CDR2 FQGTGA. This CDR3 is built from 15 residues. The V and J ends lost 1 base and 2 bases respectively, with 9 bases between them. CDR3 loop: CASSLMDRTYNEQFF. CDR3 bases: TGTGCCAGCAGCTTAATGGACCGCACCTACAATGAGCAGTTCTTC.

The chain employs TRBV28 and TRBJ2-6; TRBD1 matches at 7 bases. CDR1 MDHEN and CDR2 SYDVKM come from the germline V gene. CDR3 length: 18 residues. The ends lost 10 bases at V and 0 bases at J; junction bases unmatched: 15. The DNA of the CDR3 is TGTGCCACCCTTCCCGGGACAGTCAACCCCTCTGGGGCCAACGTCCTGACTTTC. Its protein product is CATLPGTVNPSGANVLTF.

The gene calls are TRBV7-3 and TRBJ2-5, with D tentatively TRBD1 (6 bases). With the DNA end fitting TRBJ2-1 better, the J assignment may be wrong. CDR1 SGHTA and CDR2 FQGTGA come from the germline V gene. The CDR3 has 14 amino acids. CDR3 amino acids: CASSPLGGNNEQFF. The CDR3 DNA reads TGTGCCAGCAGCCCCCTAGGGGGAAACAATGAGCAGTTCTTC.

This clonotype is large (0.1 to 1%) within its sample. This sequence joins TRBV5-6 and TRBJ1-1; 9 nucleotides line up with TRBD1. Germline assignment: CDR1 SGHDT and CDR2 YYEEEE. V shed 0 bases and J 3 bases; nucleotides not matched to a gene: 12. The CDR3 spans 18 residues. The CDR3 region has the DNA TGTGCCAGCAGCTTGGCCACAGGGGGCGCCGGGTTGGACACTGAAGCTTTCTTT. This translates into CASSLATGGAGLDTEAFF.

The chain carries TRBV7-2 and TRBJ2-1, with D unresolved. Per the germline V gene, CDR1 is SGHTA and CDR2 is FQGNSA. Trimming left V 0 bases short and J 4 bases short, with 10 bases between. There are 15 residues in the CDR3. The CDR3 reads CASSLASVGYNEQFF. The CDR3 DNA reads as TGTGCCAGCAGCTTAGCTAGTGTTGGGTACAATGAGCAGTTCTTC.

J is TRBJ2-3 and V is TRBV5-1, with 10 bases identical to TRBD1. This CDR3 spans 13 amino acids. V dropped 7 bases and J dropped 3; count of bases not matched to a gene: 2. The germline V gene encodes CDR1 SGHRS and CDR2 YFSETQ. As DNA, the CDR3 is TGCGCCAGCTGGACAGGGGGGACAGATACGCAGTATTTT. Amino acids: CASWTGGTDTQYF.

In this sample, this clonotype turned up a few times. The rearrangement uses TRBV10-2 and TRBJ2-3; tentative D call: TRBD2 (5 bases). This CDR3 spans 15 amino acids. V lost 3 bases and J lost 1, with 11 bases in between. CDR1 and CDR2 (germline): WSHSY, SAAADI. The CDR3 sequence is CASSESGSRTDTQYF. CDR3 bases: TGCGCCAGCAGTGAATCGGGGTCTCGCACAGATACGCAGTATTTT.

The chain couples TRBV6-6 to TRBJ2-5, with TRBD2 matching 8 bases. With V trimmed by 5 bases and J by 11 bases, 16 bases remained unmatched. The CDR3 runs to 15 residues. Germline V CDR1 and CDR2: MNHNY, SVGAGI (reference sequence). For the CDR3, the DNA is TGTGCCAGCAGTCTAGGACTAGCTCGTTACAATGAGCAGTACTTC. Its protein is CASSLGLARYNEQYF.

This chain joins TRBV11-2 and TRBJ2-4; 8 bases are shared with TRBD2. The DNA matches TRBJ2-1 better at its end, which makes the J call doubtful. CDR3 length: 15 amino acids. CDR1 is SGHAT and CDR2 is FQNNGV in the germline V gene. CDR3 sequence (DNA): TGTGCCAGCAGCTCGGGACTAGGAACTTACAATGAGCAGTTCTTC. Protein: CASSSGLGTYNEQFF.

This clonotype was seen more than once but under ten times. The chain combines TRBV7-9 with TRBJ2-1, with D possibly TRBD2 on 5 matching bases. Trimming removed 0 bases from V and 2 bases from J, with 5 bases in between. Looked up from germline, CDR1 is SEHNR and CDR2 is FQNEAQ (reference sequence). CDR3 length equals 14 residues. The CDR3 region has the DNA TGTGCCAGCAGCTTAGCCGGGACCTACAATGAGCAGTTCTTC. This sequence encodes CASSLAGTYNEQFF.

Only a few counts were recorded for this clonotype. The genes are TRBV6-1 and TRBJ2-7; D not resolved. The V end lost 4 bases, the J end lost 0 bases, and 13 bases lay between the germline ends. Germline V gene sequence: CDR1 MNHNS, CDR2 SASEGT. CDR3 length: 15 residues. The CDR3 DNA reads as TGTGCCAGCAGTGTAGAGCGATCAAGCTCCTACGAGCAGTACTTC. Translating gives CASSVERSSSYEQYF.

Ten or more counts support this clonotype. This chain connects TRBV25-1 to TRBJ2-4; D not certain. The CDR3 is 12 residues long. V was pared by 2 bases and J by 6 bases, with 5 bases between. The V gene's germline CDR1 is MGHDK and CDR2 SYGVNS. The CDR3 coding sequence is TGTGCCAGCAGTGAAGTAGGAAACATTCAGTACTTC. It encodes CASSEVGNIQYF. The full variable domain, with the rest looked up from reference TRBV25-1 and TRBJ2-4, is EADIYQTPRYLVIGTGKKITLECSQTMGHDKMYWYQQDPGMELHLIHYSYGVNSTEKGDLSSESTVSRIRTEHFPLTLESARPSHTSQYLCASSEVGNIQYFGAGTRLSVL.